The 11 T cell receptor beta chains below come from one sample, sequenced in a study of identical twins. From the 5' RACE reads, TCRdb called clonotypes with MiXCR, one entry per CDR3 protein. The sample includes 1.5 million to 2 million distinct CDR3 sequences, less than 40% seen only once; the top ten take around 0.25%. Sequenced: cord blood. The origin of the receptors is a newborn girl in good health.

The sample holds many counts of this clonotype. This CDR3 is CSVPSYNEQFF. For the CDR3, the DNA is TGCAGCGTTCCCTCTTACAATGAGCAGTTCTTC. The chain employs TRBV29-1 and TRBJ2-1; D remains unclear. Trimming removed 5 bases from V and 4 bases from J, with 6 bases in between. The length of the CDR3 is 11 residues. CDR1 SQVTM and CDR2 ANQGSEA come from the germline V gene.

This chain uses TRBV6-5 with TRBJ1-6; D is ambiguous. Germline CDR1 and CDR2: MNHEY and SVGAGI. V was cut by 6 bases and J by 3 bases, with 9 bases left in between. This CDR3 comprises 14 residues. In DNA, the CDR3 is TGTGCCAGCAGCCGGACTTTCTATAATTCACCCCTCCACTTT. Translation: CASSRTFYNSPLHF.

This clonotype appeared a few times. The chain has TRBV4-1 and TRBJ1-5, with D possibly TRBD1 on 5 matching bases. Germline V CDR1 and CDR2: MGHRA, YSYEKL. The CDR3 spans 18 residues. The V end was cut by 0 bases, the J end by 0 bases, with 15 bases between. The CDR3 DNA sequence: TGCGCCAGCAGCCAAGATTTGTCGGGGGGATATAGCAATCAGCCCCAGCATTTT. Residues: CASSQDLSGGYSNQPQHF.

This clonotype showed up many times. The V and J genes are TRBV5-4 and TRBJ2-5, with no clear D. This CDR3 spans 13 amino acids. V gave up 0 bases and J gave up 4 bases, with 7 bases separating them. Germline V gene lookup returns CDR1 SGHNT and CDR2 YYREEE (reference sequence). Here the CDR3 reads CASSLGRLETQYF. For the CDR3, the DNA is TGTGCCAGCAGCTTGGGACGACTAGAGACCCAGTACTTC.

The chain has TRBV7-2 and TRBJ2-1, with TRBD2 identical over 10 bases. CDR1 is SGHTA and CDR2 is FQGNSA in the germline V gene. V was clipped by 4 bases and J by 8 bases; unmatched bases: 17. This CDR3 is 18 amino acids long. In DNA, the CDR3 is TGTGCCAGCAGCTCAAATACAGGCAGGCTAGCGGGAGTCGATGAGCAGTTCTTC. Translating it yields CASSSNTGRLAGVDEQFF.

This clonotype was counted only a few times. The V call is TRBV4-2, the J call TRBJ1-4; TRBD1 agrees at 8 bases. Germline V gives CDR1 LGHNA, CDR2 YNFKEQ. The V gene end was trimmed by 4 bases and the J gene end by 0 bases; junction bases not matched to a gene: 7. This CDR3 comprises 17 residues. CDR3 DNA sequence: TGTGCCAGCAGCCGAGGCGTACAGGGGGCAACTAATGAAAAACTGTTTTTT. This codes for CASSRGVQGATNEKLFF.

This clonotype was counted between two and nine times. V usage is TRBV20-1 and J usage is TRBJ1-2, with D tentatively TRBD1 (6 bases). The CDR3 spans 16 residues. Germline V gives CDR1 DFQATT, CDR2 SNEGSKA (reference sequence). The V end was cut by 3 bases, the J end by 7 bases, with 24 bases between. The CDR3 bases are TGCAGTGCTAGGGCCGGGACACGTATTCCGGCGCGTGGCTACACCTTC. This gives the protein CSARAGTRIPARGYTF.

The chain combines TRBV14 with TRBJ2-1, with D possibly matching TRBD2 (5 bases). V was shortened by 2 bases and J by 2 bases, with 10 bases between the two germline ends. The CDR3 runs 15 residues. In germline, CDR1 is SGHDN, CDR2 FVKESK. CDR3 sequence (DNA): TGTGCCAGCAGCCAAACTAGGTCTACCTACAATGAGCAGTTCTTC. This codes for CASSQTRSTYNEQFF.

The rearrangement uses TRBV6-5 and TRBJ1-2, with D uncertain. Looked up from germline, CDR1 is MNHEY and CDR2 is SVGAGI. The CDR3 runs 13 residues. The V gene lost 4 bases and the J gene lost 7 bases, with 13 bases spanning the gap. CDR3 DNA sequence: TGTGCCAGCAGTTCCCTAACAATCAGTGGCTACACCTTC. This encodes CASSSLTISGYTF.

V gene TRBV5-1 combines with J gene TRBJ2-5; TRBD2 might be the D (6 bases). The CDR3 is 15 residues long. Germline V gene sequence: CDR1 SGHRS, CDR2 YFSETQ. V was cut by 2 bases and J by 4 bases, with 15 bases left in between. CDR3 amino acids: CASSFSRLVGETQYF. CDR3 bases: TGCGCCAGCAGCTTTTCAAGACTAGTCGGAGAGACCCAGTACTTC. The full variable domain, completed using reference TRBV5-1 and TRBJ2-5, is KAGVTQTPRYLIKTRGQQVTLSCSPISGHRSVSWYQQTPGQGLQFLFEYFSETQRNKGNFPGRFSGRQFSNSRSEMNVSTLELGDSALYLCASSFSRLVGETQYFGPGTRLLVL.

V usage is TRBV4-1 and J usage is TRBJ2-5; D is unresolved. CDR1 MGHRA and CDR2 YSYEKL come from the germline V gene. The CDR3 loop spans 15 amino acids. Trimming took 1 base from V and 0 from J, leaving 9 bases between them. The CDR3 coding sequence is TGCGCCAGCAGCCAAGCGGTAGAGTACCAAGAGACCCAGTACTTC. Protein: CASSQAVEYQETQYF.